The present T cell receptor beta chain was sequenced within a study of shared clonotypes between healthy human individuals. Notes on the study in general: Owing to a small donor count, the genetic and exposure-history diversity represented was limited. All-four-donor shared clonotypes had higher generation probabilities than non-shared clonotypes did.

The data were produced by immunoSEQ multiplex PCR, yet TCRdb's version contains in-frame clones alone and is incomplete. The table lists roughly 2.6 million clones, 85% to 95% of them singletons, with 0.11% to 0.15% in the top ten. As concerns this clone: Its specificity is not known.

The CDR3 has 15 residues. Trimming at V came to 6 bases and at J to 5 bases, leaving 10 bases not matched to a gene. Germline lookup yields CDR1 MNHNS and CDR2 SASEGT. Free of recent acute infections or vaccinations, the donors were healthy HIV-negative adults. This clonotype was obtained from a man younger than 35 in good health. What was sequenced was naive CD4+ T cells sorted from blood. The subset was: CD45RA+ positively selected. The V and J genes are TRBV6-1 and TRBJ1-3; 7 bases are a match to TRBD1. The CDR3 nucleotides read TGTGCCAGCAGCCGATCCCGGGACAGTCGAAACACCATATATTTT. Translated, it gives CASSRSRDSRNTIYF.